A selection of T cell receptor beta chains follows, all from one sample in a study of shared clonotypes between healthy human individuals. TCRdb's copy holds only in-frame clones and misses some; the assay was immunoSEQ multiplex PCR. The sample consists of hundreds of thousands of clones, around 96% of them appearing once. The material sequenced was naive CD8+ T cells sorted from blood. These receptors were collected from a woman between 25 and 40 years old in good health. Both conserved end residues are trimmed from each CDR3. The order of the fields is CDR3 protein, V gene, CDR3 length.

ASSLLAPTGFNYGYT | TRBV5-4 | 15
SVRVGEQF | TRBV29-1 | 8
ASSSSSGSGYNEQF | TRBV5-6 | 14
ASSLGGLDTQY | TRBV27 | 11
ASSLSGRNEQY | TRBV27 | 11
ASRIQTGQDGESNYGYT | TRBV28 | 17
ASSLLSGTYEQY | TRBV7-8 | 12
ASSLGGEAYEQY | TRBV7-9 | 12
ASSPPVLDTQY | TRBV4-1 | 11
ASSEGGPYGYT | TRBV2 | 11
ASNSDRGILDTQY | TRBV7-9 | 13
ASSLRGSTNTGELF | TRBV28 | 14
ASSVSLQETQY | TRBV2 | 11
ASSPAPHWEQY | TRBV7-9 | 11
ASSETTGNEQF | TRBV6-1 | 11
ASSYVRGSYEQY | TRBV6-5 | 12
ASSFRTLAKNIQY | TRBV28 | 13
ASSYLTGPNNEQF | TRBV7-9 | 13
ASSLAADLYEQY | TRBV7-6 | 12
ASATGMNTEAF | TRBV27 | 11
SVDRGNTEAF | TRBV29-1 | 10
ASSLGTHNAGELF | TRBV11-2 | 13
ASSPSTGQGDCEQY | TRBV27 | 14
ASSLGLGSHEQY | TRBV4-1 | 12
ASSTLWDRGDEQF | TRBV11-2 | 13
SVQTGLVHNEQF | TRBV29-1 | 12
ASSQDRIAGVREPQTQY | TRBV14 | 17
ASSFGAGTQETQY | TRBV27 | 13
ASSFTGTSDPYEQY | TRBV5-1 | 14
ASSPGQGVGAGGGEQF | TRBV5-6 | 16
ASSFSTGERVWETQY | TRBV7-9 | 15
ASSQRGRDTQY | TRBV4-1 | 11
ASSPPASNQPQH | TRBV6-6 | 12
ASSSTGSGTQETQY | TRBV13 | 14
ASSSSPQDSKETQY | TRBV9 | 14
ATSINSLNTEAF | TRBV15 | 12
ASSLGAGHSQPQH | TRBV7-8 | 13
ASSANRDTSYEQY | TRBV19 | 13
AISEDSDQPQH | TRBV10-3 | 11
AWWMNTEAF | TRBV30 | 9
ASSLAEREADTQY | TRBV7-8 | 13
SVEGLYTDTQY | TRBV29-1 | 11
ASSLQSTYEQY | TRBV11-1 | 11
ASSPSYVDTQY | TRBV5-6 | 11
ASSSPREGRVEQY | TRBV13 | 13
ASSLLVGSHEQY | TRBV5-4 | 12